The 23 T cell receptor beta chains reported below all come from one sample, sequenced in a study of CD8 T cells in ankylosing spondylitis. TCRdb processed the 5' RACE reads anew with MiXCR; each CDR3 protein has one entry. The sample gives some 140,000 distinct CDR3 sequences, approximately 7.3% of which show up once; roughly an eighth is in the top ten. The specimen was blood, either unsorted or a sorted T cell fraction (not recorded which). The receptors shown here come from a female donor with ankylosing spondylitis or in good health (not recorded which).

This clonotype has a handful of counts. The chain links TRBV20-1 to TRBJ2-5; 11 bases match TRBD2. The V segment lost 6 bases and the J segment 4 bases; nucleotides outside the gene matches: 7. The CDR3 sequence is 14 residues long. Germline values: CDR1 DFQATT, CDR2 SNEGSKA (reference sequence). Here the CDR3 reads CSAVSGGALETQYF. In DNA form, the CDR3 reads TGCAGTGCAGTTAGCGGGGGGGCCTTAGAGACCCAGTACTTC.

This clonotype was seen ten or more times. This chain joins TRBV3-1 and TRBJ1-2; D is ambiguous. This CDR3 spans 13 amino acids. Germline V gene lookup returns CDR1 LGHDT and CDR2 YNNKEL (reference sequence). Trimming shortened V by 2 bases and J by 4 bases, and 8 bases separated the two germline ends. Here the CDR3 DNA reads TGTGCCAGCAGCCAAACGGAGGGCTATGGCTACACCTTC. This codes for CASSQTEGYGYTF.

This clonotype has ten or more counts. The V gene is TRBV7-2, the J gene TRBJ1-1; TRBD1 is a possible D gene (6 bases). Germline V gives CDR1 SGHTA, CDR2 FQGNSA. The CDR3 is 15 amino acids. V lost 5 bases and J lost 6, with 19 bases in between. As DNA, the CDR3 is TGTGCCAGCAGCGCCCGAGGGGGGGCGTCCGCTGAAGCTTTCTTT. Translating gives CASSARGGASAEAFF.

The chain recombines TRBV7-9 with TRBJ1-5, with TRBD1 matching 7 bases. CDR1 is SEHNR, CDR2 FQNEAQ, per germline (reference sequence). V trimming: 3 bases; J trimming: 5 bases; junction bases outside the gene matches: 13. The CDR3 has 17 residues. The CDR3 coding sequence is TGTGCCAGCAGCTTCTTCGAAGGGGGCTTTTTCGATCAGCCCCAGCATTTT. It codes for CASSFFEGGFFDQPQHF.

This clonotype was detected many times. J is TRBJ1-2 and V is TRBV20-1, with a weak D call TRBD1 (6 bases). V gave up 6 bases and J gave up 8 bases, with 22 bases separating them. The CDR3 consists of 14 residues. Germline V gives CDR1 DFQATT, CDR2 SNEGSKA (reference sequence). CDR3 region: CSALWRGGLQGYTF. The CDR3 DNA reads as TGCAGTGCCCTATGGAGGGGGGGACTACAGGGCTACACCTTC.

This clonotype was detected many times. CDR3 sequence reads: CASSSAGVSYEQYF. Here the CDR3 DNA reads TGTGCCAGCAGTTCGGCGGGGGTTTCCTACGAGCAGTACTTC. The chain is built from TRBV6-2 or TRBV6-3 and TRBJ2-7; 7 bases map to TRBD2. After removal of 4 bases from V and 1 base from J, the junction contained 4 bases not matched to a gene. CDR3 size: 14 residues. The germline gives CDR1 MNHEY, CDR2 SVGEGT.

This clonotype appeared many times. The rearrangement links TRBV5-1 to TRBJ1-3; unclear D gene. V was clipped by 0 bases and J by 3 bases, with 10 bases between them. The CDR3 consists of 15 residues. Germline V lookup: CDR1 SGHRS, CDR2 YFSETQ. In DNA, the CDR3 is TGCGCCAGCAGCTTGGGACCAGAGGATGGAAACACCATATATTTT. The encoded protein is CASSLGPEDGNTIYF.

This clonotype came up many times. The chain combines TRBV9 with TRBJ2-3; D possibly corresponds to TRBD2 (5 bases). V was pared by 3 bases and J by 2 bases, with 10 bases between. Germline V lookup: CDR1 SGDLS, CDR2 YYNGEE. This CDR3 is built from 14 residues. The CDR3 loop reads CASSAGLATDTQYF. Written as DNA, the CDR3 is TGTGCCAGCAGCGCCGGACTTGCCACAGATACGCAGTATTTT.

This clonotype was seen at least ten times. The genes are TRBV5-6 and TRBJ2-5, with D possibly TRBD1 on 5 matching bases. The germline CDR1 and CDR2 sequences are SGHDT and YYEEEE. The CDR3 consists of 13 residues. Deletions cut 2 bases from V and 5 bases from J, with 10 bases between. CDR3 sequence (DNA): TGTGCCAGCAGCTTTCAGGGCAGGGAGACCCAGTACTTC. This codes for CASSFQGRETQYF.

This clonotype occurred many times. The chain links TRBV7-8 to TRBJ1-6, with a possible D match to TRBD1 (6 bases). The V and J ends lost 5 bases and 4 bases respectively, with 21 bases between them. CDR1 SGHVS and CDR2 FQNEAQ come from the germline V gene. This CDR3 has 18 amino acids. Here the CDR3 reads CASSKMNRAGGYNSPLHF. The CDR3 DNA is TGTGCCAGCAGCAAAATGAACAGGGCCGGTGGATATAATTCACCCCTCCACTTT.

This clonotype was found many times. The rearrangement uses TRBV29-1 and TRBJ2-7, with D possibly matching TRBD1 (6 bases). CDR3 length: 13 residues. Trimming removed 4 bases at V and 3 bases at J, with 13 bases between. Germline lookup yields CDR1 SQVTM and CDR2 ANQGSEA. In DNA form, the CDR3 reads TGCAGCGTTGTGGCAGGGGTTGGCTACGAGCAGTACTTC. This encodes CSVVAGVGYEQYF.

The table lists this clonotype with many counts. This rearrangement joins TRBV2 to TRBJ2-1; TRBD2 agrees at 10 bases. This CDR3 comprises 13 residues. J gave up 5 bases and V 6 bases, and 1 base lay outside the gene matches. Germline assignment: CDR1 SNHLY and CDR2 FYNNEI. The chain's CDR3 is CASRGLADNEQFF. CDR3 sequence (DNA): TGTGCCAGCAGAGGACTAGCGGACAATGAGCAGTTCTTC.

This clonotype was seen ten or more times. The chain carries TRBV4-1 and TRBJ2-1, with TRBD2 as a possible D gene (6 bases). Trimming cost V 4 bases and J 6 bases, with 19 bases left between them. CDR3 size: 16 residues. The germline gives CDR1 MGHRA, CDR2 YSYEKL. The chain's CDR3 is CASSPAGTPALNEQFF. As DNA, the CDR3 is TGCGCCAGCAGCCCTGCCGGGACTCCAGCCCTCAATGAGCAGTTCTTC.

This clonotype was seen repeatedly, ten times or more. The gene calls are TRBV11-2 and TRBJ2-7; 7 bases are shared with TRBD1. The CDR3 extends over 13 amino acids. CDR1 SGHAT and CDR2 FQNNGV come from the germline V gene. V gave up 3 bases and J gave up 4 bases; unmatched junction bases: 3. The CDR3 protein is CASSFGTEYEQYF. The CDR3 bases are TGTGCCAGCAGCTTCGGGACAGAATACGAGCAGTACTTC.

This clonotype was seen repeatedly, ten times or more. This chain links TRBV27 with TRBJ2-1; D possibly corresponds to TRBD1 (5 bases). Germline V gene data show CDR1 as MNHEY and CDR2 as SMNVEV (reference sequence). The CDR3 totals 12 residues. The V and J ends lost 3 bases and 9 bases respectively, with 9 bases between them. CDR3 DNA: TGTGCCAGCAGTTTCCAGGGTTTTGAGCAGTTCTTC. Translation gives CASSFQGFEQFF.

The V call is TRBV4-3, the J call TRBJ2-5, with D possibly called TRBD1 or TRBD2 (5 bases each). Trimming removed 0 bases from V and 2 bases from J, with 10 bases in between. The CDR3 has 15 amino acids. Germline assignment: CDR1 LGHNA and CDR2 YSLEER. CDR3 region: CASSQEGVPQETQYF. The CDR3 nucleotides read TGCGCCAGCAGCCAAGAGGGGGTACCGCAAGAGACCCAGTACTTC.

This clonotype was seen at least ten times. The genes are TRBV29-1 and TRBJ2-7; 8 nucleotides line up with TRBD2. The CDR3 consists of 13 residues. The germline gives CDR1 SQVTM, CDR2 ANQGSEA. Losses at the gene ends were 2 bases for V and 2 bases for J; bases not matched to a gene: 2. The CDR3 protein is CSVERLATYEQYF. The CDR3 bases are TGCAGCGTTGAAAGACTAGCGACCTACGAGCAGTACTTC.

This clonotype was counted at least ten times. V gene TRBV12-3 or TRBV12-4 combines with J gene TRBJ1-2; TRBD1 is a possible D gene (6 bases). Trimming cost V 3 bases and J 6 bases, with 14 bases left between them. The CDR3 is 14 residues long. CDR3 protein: CASSLSQGINGYTF. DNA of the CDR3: TGTGCCAGCAGTTTGTCTCAGGGGATCAATGGCTACACCTTC.

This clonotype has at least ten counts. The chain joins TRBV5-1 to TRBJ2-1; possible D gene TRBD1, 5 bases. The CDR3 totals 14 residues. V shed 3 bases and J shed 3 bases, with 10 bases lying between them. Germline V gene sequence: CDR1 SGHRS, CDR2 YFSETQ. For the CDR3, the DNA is TGCGCCAGCAGCTCGGCAGACAGCTACAATGAGCAGTTCTTC. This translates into CASSSADSYNEQFF.

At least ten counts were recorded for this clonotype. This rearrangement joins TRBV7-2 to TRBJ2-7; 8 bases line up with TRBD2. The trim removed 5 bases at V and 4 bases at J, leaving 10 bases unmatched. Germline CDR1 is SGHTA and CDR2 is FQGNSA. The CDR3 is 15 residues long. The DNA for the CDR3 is TGTGCCAGCAGCAGAACCGGGACTAGTGGATACGAGCAGTACTTC. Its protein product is CASSRTGTSGYEQYF.

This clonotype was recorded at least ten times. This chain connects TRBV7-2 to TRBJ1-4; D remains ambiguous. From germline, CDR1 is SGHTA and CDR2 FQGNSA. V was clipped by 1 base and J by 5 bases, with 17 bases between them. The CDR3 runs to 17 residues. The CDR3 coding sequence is TGTGCCAGCAGCTTAGGCCCCAGAGCCGTTGGGAATGAAAAACTGTTTTTT. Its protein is CASSLGPRAVGNEKLFF.

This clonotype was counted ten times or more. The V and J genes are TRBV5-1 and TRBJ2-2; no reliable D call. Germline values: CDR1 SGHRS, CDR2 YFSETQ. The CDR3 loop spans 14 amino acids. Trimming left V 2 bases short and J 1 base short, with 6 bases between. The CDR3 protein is CASSFILNTGELFF. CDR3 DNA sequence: TGCGCCAGCAGCTTTATCTTGAACACCGGGGAGCTGTTTTTT. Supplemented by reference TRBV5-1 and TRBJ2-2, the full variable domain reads KAGVTQTPRYLIKTRGQQVTLSCSPISGHRSVSWYQQTPGQGLQFLFEYFSETQRNKGNFPGRFSGRQFSNSRSEMNVSTLELGDSALYLCASSFILNTGELFFGEGSRLTVL.

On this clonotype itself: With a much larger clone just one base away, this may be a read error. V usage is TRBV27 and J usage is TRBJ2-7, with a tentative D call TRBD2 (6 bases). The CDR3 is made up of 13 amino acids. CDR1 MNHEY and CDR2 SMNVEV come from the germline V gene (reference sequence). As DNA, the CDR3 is TGTGCCAACAGTTTGACACTAGCTGGCGAGCAGTACTTC. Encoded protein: CANSLTLAGEQYF.